This T cell receptor (beta chain) stems from a study of blood T cell repertoires in COVID-19. Across the study: Sites in the United States, Italy and Spain provided acute and convalescent COVID-19 samples. T cells, B-cell-depleted T cells, or PBMCs supplied cDNA or gDNA.

How the authors handled the data: Scientists estimated how many nucleated cells there were by amplifying reference gene primers. TCRdb's table, derived via immunoSEQ multiplex PCR, lists solely in-frame clones and lacks some. V, J and clone size reflect that table, while D and trimming were determined from the DNA. The sample has about 45,000 clones; around 80% are singletons. The CDR3 runs to 13 residues. From germline, CDR1 is SGHTA and CDR2 FQGNSA. V shed 3 bases and J shed 1 base, with 7 bases lying between them. The TCR originated in a human donor in a cohort sampled during active COVID-19. Sequenced: peripheral blood. The V and J genes are TRBV7-2 and TRBJ2-7, with D maybe TRBD2 (6 bases). Written as DNA, the CDR3 is TGTGCCAGCAGCTTTAGCGGATCCTACGAGCAGTACTTC. It codes for CASSFSGSYEQYF.